These 22 T cell receptor beta chains share one sample of origin, sequenced in a study of cytomegalovirus exposure and HLA in healthy donors. Using immunoSEQ multiplex PCR, the repertoire was profiled, and TCRdb retains in-frame clones only, with some absent. The table records more than 250,000 clones, around 91% of them present only once. The source material was PBMCs. The receptors come from a woman aged 30 to 39 in good health and CMV-seronegative.

The V call is TRBV7-9, the J call TRBJ1-4, with D tentatively TRBD1 (5 bases). CDR1 is SEHNR, CDR2 FQNEAQ, per germline (reference sequence). The CDR3 extends over 15 amino acids. V was clipped by 5 bases and J by 6 bases, with 16 bases between them. The CDR3 DNA reads as TGTGCCAGCAGCCCGGGGGACTTCGGGGATGAAAAACTGTTTTTT. As protein: CASSPGDFGDEKLFF.

This chain uses TRBV9 with TRBJ2-7; no clear D gene. The length of the CDR3 is 15 residues. Germline V lookup: CDR1 SGDLS, CDR2 YYNGEE. The V end lost 0 bases, the J end lost 0 bases, and 10 bases lay between the germline ends. The CDR3 DNA follows: TGTGCCAGCAGCGTAGGAAGCGAGAGCTCCTACGAGCAGTACTTC. The encoded protein is CASSVGSESSYEQYF.

Here the CDR3 reads CASGLVLGQGSSNYGYTF. The CDR3 DNA sequence: TGTGCTAGTGGTTTGGTACTAGGACAGGGATCCTCTAACTATGGCTACACCTTC. The chain employs TRBV12-5 and TRBJ1-2; 8 bases fit TRBD1. Looked up from germline, CDR1 is LGHNT and CDR2 is FRNRAP. This CDR3 region has 18 residues. V trimming: 0 bases; J trimming: 0 bases; junction bases outside the gene matches: 9.

The table lists this clone with a count of one. The V and J genes are TRBV27 and TRBJ1-5; D perhaps matches TRBD1 (6 bases). CDR1 MNHEY and CDR2 SMNVEV come from the germline V gene (reference sequence). The CDR3 has 14 residues. The ends were cut back, 3 bases at V and 3 bases at J, with 9 bases in the middle. CDR3 DNA: TGTGCCAGCAGTTTGGGGGACACCAATCAGCCCCAGCATTTT. Amino acids: CASSLGDTNQPQHF.

The chain links TRBV28 to TRBJ2-1; tentatively, D is TRBD1 (6 bases). The CDR3 loop spans 14 amino acids. Germline V gives CDR1 MDHEN, CDR2 SYDVKM. V was cut by 3 bases and J by 3 bases, with 9 bases left in between. The DNA for the CDR3 is TGTGCCAGCAGTTTCCGGACAGACTACAATGAGCAGTTCTTC. It codes for CASSFRTDYNEQFF.

The chain employs TRBV28 and TRBJ1-2; 8 nucleotides align to TRBD1. CDR1 and CDR2 (germline): MDHEN, SYDVKM. This CDR3 has 9 residues. Losses at the gene ends were 10 bases for V and 14 bases for J; bases not matched to a gene: 6. CDR3 in DNA: TGTGCCAATCCGGACAGGGTGACCTTC. It translates to CANPDRVTF.

The rearrangement uses TRBV5-8 and TRBJ2-3, with a possible D match to TRBD1 (5 bases). The germline CDR1 and CDR2 sequences are SGHTS and YDEGEE. The CDR3 is 16 amino acids. Trimming removed 5 bases from V and 4 bases from J, with 20 bases in between. The CDR3 is CASREPSGQGADTQYF. The CDR3 DNA reads TGTGCCAGCAGGGAGCCTAGTGGGCAGGGCGCAGATACGCAGTATTTT.

The rearrangement links TRBV5-8 to TRBJ2-7; 7 positions match TRBD1. Germline CDR1 SGHTS, CDR2 YDEGEE. The CDR3 runs to 16 residues. Trimming at V came to 7 bases and at J to 5 bases, leaving 18 bases not matched to a gene. The CDR3 loop reads CASFVGQTGTHHEQYF. The CDR3 region has the DNA TGTGCCAGCTTCGTAGGTCAGACAGGGACCCACCACGAGCAGTACTTC.

This clone was counted once. The chain links TRBV7-2 to TRBJ1-5; maybe TRBD1 (6 bases). Germline V gives CDR1 SGHTA, CDR2 FQGNSA. This CDR3 spans 13 amino acids. V lost 2 bases, J lost 9 bases, and 11 bases lay in between. CDR3 protein: CASSLMGGRPQHF. CDR3 in DNA: TGTGCCAGCAGCTTAATGGGGGGGCGGCCCCAGCATTTT.

The V and J genes are TRBV7-9 and TRBJ2-3; tentatively, D is TRBD2 (5 bases). The CDR3 length is 13 residues. The V and J ends lost 1 base and 8 bases respectively, with 10 bases between them. CDR1 and CDR2 (germline): SEHNR, FQNEAQ (reference sequence). The CDR3 region has the DNA TGTGCCAGCAGCTTAGGGGCGAGGGTTACGCAGTATTTT. Amino acid sequence: CASSLGARVTQYF.

This chain uses TRBV6-5 with TRBJ1-4, with 11 bases lining up with TRBD1. The CDR3 totals 16 residues. With 0 bases clipped from V and 7 bases from J, the junction kept 4 bases outside the gene matches. Looked up from germline, CDR1 is MNHEY and CDR2 is SVGAGI. The CDR3 region is CASSYSWTGGVEKLFF. CDR3 nucleotide sequence: TGTGCCAGCAGTTACTCCTGGACAGGGGGCGTTGAAAAACTGTTTTTT.

CDR3: CASSSPPGLYTGELFF. Written as DNA, the CDR3 is TGCGCCAGCAGCTCCCCCCCGGGACTATACACCGGGGAGCTGTTTTTT. This chain links TRBV5-1 with TRBJ2-2; 7 bases are shared with TRBD2. Germline loops: CDR1 SGHRS, CDR2 YFSETQ. This CDR3 has 16 amino acids. Trimming removed 3 bases from V and 3 bases from J; junction bases left unmatched: 8.

This CDR3 is CASSGLTGRNYGYTF. Written as DNA, the CDR3 is TGCGCCAGCAGCGGCCTGACAGGGAGAAACTATGGCTACACCTTC. The V and J genes are TRBV5-1 and TRBJ1-2; 7 bases are a match to TRBD1. Unmatched junction bases numbered 8, after V lost 4 bases and J lost 2 bases. Germline CDR1 SGHRS, CDR2 YFSETQ. This CDR3 comprises 15 residues. The full variable domain, rest sourced from reference TRBV5-1 and TRBJ1-2, is KAGVTQTPRYLIKTRGQQVTLSCSPISGHRSVSWYQQTPGQGLQFLFEYFSETQRNKGNFPGRFSGRQFSNSRSEMNVSTLELGDSALYLCASSGLTGRNYGYTFGSGTRLTVV.

The rearrangement links TRBV7-9 to TRBJ2-1; the D gene is possibly TRBD1 (5 bases). The CDR3 sequence is 14 residues long. Germline-derived CDR1 and CDR2 are SEHNR and FQNEAQ (reference sequence). V was trimmed by 4 bases and J by 2 bases, leaving 9 bases between them. The CDR3 loop is CASSSTGAYNEQFF. The CDR3 DNA reads as TGTGCCAGCAGCTCAACAGGAGCCTACAATGAGCAGTTCTTC.

The chain links TRBV6-6 to TRBJ2-7; D perhaps matches TRBD1 (6 bases). The germline V and J ends were trimmed by 3 bases and 6 bases, with 15 bases remaining between them. Germline assignment: CDR1 MNHNY and CDR2 SVGAGI (reference sequence). The CDR3 has 14 residues. The CDR3 region is CASSYSGTQSEQYF. DNA of the CDR3: TGTGCCAGCAGTTATTCCGGGACACAATCCGAGCAGTACTTC.

This clone has a single count. The genes are TRBV5-4 and TRBJ2-7; 7 positions agree with TRBD1. CDR1 and CDR2 (germline): SGHNT, YYREEE (reference sequence). The ends lost 4 bases at V and 5 bases at J; junction bases unmatched: 3. The CDR3 is made up of 12 amino acids. The CDR3 DNA reads TGTGCCAGCAGCGTGACAGGGCACGAGCAGTACTTC. This encodes CASSVTGHEQYF.

The chain links TRBV28 to TRBJ2-7; TRBD2 is a possible D gene (6 bases). CDR1 MDHEN and CDR2 SYDVKM come from the germline V gene. V was shortened by 2 bases and J by 7 bases, with 21 bases between the two germline ends. The CDR3 is 16 amino acids. The DNA of the CDR3 is TGTGCCAGCAGTTTAACGAGGGTCGGGGGTTCGAGGGAGCAGTACTTC. Protein sequence: CASSLTRVGGSREQYF.

The V gene is TRBV28, the J gene TRBJ2-6; a possible D gene is TRBD2 (6 bases). Trimming pared 6 bases from V and 2 bases from J, leaving 11 bases between. Per the germline V gene, CDR1 is MDHEN and CDR2 is SYDVKM. The CDR3 is 15 residues long. The CDR3 region is CASSHSGTGANVLTF. For the CDR3, the DNA is TGTGCCAGCAGCCATAGCGGTACTGGGGCCAACGTCCTGACTTTC.

The chain links TRBV6-1 to TRBJ2-2; D may be TRBD1 (6 bases). The V gene lost 4 bases and the J gene lost 7 bases, with 13 bases spanning the gap. Germline V gene sequence: CDR1 MNHNS, CDR2 SASEGT. The CDR3 extends over 14 amino acids. CDR3 sequence: CASSAKTGIGELFF. CDR3 nucleotides: TGTGCCAGCAGTGCGAAAACAGGGATCGGGGAGCTGTTTTTT.

The chain has TRBV7-6 and TRBJ2-1; TRBD2 might be the D (5 bases). This CDR3 has 14 residues. Germline CDR1 is SGHVS and CDR2 is FNYEAQ. V was shortened by 4 bases and J by 1 base, with 8 bases between the two germline ends. CDR3 protein: CASSSLGSYNEQFF. The CDR3, as DNA: TGTGCCAGCAGCTCACTAGGTTCCTACAATGAGCAGTTCTTC. Combining the CDR3 with reference TRBV7-6 and TRBJ2-1 gives the whole variable domain GAGVSQSPRYKVTKRGQDVALRCDPISGHVSLYWYRQALGQGPEFLTYFNYEAQQDKSGLPNDRFSAERPEGSISTLTIQRTEQRDSAMYRCASSSLGSYNEQFFGPGTRLTVL.

The V and J genes are TRBV4-1 and TRBJ2-7; TRBD1 matches 8 bases. This CDR3 contains 15 residues. Germline V lookup: CDR1 MGHRA, CDR2 YSYEKL. Trimming cost V 0 bases and J 3 bases; bases outside gene matches: 4. Here the CDR3 reads CASSQERTGSYEQYF. The CDR3 DNA sequence: TGCGCCAGCAGCCAAGAGCGGACAGGGAGCTACGAGCAGTACTTC.

V gene TRBV6-1 combines with J gene TRBJ2-7; unclear D gene. V was cut by 2 bases and J by 4 bases, with 6 bases left in between. Germline lookup yields CDR1 MNHNS and CDR2 SASEGT. The CDR3 runs 12 residues. CDR3 sequence: CASSEPSYEQYF. In nucleotides, the CDR3 is TGTGCCAGCAGTGAACCCTCGTACGAGCAGTACTTC.